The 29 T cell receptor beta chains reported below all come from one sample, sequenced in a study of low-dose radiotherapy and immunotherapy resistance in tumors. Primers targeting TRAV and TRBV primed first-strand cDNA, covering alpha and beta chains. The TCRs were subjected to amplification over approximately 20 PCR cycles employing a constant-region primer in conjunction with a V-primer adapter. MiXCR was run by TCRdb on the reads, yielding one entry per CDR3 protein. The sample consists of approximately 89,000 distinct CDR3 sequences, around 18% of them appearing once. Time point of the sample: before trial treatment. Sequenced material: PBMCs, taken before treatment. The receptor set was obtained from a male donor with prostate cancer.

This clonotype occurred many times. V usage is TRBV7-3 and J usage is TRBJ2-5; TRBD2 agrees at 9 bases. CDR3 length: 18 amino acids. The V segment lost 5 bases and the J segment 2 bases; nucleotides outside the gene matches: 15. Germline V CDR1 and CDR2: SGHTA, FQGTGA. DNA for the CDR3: TGTGCCAGCAGCCCAAGGGGACTTGGAGCGGGGGGACAAGAGACCCAGTACTTC. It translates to CASSPRGLGAGGQETQYF.

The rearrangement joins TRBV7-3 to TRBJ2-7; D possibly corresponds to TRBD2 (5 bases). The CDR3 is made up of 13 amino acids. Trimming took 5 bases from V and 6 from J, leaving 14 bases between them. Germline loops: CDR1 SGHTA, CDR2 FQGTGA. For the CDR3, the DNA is TGTGCCAGCAGCACCGATCGGGGTTCCGAGCAGTACTTC. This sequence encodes CASSTDRGSEQYF. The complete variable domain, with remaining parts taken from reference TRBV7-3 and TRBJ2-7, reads GAGVSQTPSNKVTEKGKYVELRCDPISGHTALYWYRQSLGQGPEFLIYFQGTGAADDSGLPNDRFFAVRPEGSVSTLKIQRTERGDSAVYLCASSTDRGSEQYFGPGTRLTVT.

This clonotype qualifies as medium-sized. The CDR3 bases are TGTGCCAGCAGCTTGGCTGGTGGGGGGCCACCCTACAATGAGCAGTTCTTC. Its translation is CASSLAGGGPPYNEQFF. This chain uses TRBV5-6 with TRBJ2-1, with D perhaps matching TRBD1 or TRBD2 (6 bases each). Trimming removed 0 bases at V and 2 bases at J, with 15 bases between. Germline V CDR1 and CDR2: SGHDT, YYEEEE. CDR3 size: 17 residues.

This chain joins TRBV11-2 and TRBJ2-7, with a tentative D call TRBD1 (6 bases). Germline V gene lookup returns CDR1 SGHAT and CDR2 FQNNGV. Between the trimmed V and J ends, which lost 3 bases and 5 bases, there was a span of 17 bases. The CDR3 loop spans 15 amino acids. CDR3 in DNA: TGTGCCAGCAGCTTGGTGTTGGGGGCGTCCAACGAGCAGTACTTC. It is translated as CASSLVLGASNEQYF. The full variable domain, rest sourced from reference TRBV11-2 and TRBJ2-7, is EAGVAQSPRYKIIEKRQSVAFWCNPISGHATLYWYQQILGQGPKLLIQFQNNGVVDDSQLPKDRFSAERLKGVDSTLKIQPAKLEDSAVYLCASSLVLGASNEQYFGPGTRLTVT.

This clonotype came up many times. CDR3 DNA: TGCGCCAGCACTAGCGGCAACACCGGGGAGCTGTTTTTT. It codes for CASTSGNTGELFF. The genes are TRBV5-1 and TRBJ2-2, with 7 nucleotides matching TRBD2. Germline values: CDR1 SGHRS, CDR2 YFSETQ. Trimming removed 6 bases from V and 2 bases from J; junction bases left unmatched: 1. The CDR3 contains 13 residues.

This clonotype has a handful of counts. The CDR3 nucleotides read TGTGCCAGCAGTTTACAGGGTTTTGAGTACAGGAGCACAGATACGCAGTATTTT. This sequence encodes CASSLQGFEYRSTDTQYF. The rearrangement joins TRBV27 to TRBJ2-3; tentative D call: TRBD1 (5 bases). Germline CDR1 reads MNHEY; CDR2 reads SMNVEV (reference sequence). This CDR3 comprises 18 residues. The V and J ends lost 2 bases and 0 bases respectively, with 18 bases between them.

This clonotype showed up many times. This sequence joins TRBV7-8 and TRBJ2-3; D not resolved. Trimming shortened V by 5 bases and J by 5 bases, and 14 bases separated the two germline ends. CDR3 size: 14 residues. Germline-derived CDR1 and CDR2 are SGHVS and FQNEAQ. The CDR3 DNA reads TGTGCCAGCAGCCCCTATATGGGCGTAGATACGCAGTATTTT. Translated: CASSPYMGVDTQYF. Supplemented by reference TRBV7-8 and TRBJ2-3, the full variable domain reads GAGVSQSPRYKVAKRGQDVALRCDPISGHVSLFWYQQALGQGPEFLTYFQNEAQLDKSGLPSDRFFAERPEGSVSTLKIQRTQQEDSAVYLCASSPYMGVDTQYFGPGTRLTVL.

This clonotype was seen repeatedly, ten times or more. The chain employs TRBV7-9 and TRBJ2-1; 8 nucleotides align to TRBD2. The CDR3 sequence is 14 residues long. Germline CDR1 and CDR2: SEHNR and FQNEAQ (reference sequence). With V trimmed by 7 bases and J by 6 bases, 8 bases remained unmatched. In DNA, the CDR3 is TGTGCCAGCATCGACGGGAGGGCCGCCAATGAGCAGTTCTTC. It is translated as CASIDGRAANEQFF.

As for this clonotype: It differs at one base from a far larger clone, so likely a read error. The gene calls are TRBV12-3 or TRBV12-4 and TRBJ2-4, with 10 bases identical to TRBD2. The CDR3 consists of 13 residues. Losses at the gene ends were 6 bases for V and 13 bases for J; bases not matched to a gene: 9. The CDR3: CASSWSEREGQYF. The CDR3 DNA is TGTGCCAGCAGCTGGTCGGAGCGGGAGGGGCAGTACTTC.

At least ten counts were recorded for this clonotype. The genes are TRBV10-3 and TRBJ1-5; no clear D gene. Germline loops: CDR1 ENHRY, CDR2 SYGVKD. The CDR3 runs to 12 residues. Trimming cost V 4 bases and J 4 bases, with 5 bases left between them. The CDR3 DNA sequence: TGTGCCATCAGTGGGCCTAATCAGCCCCAGCATTTT. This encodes CAISGPNQPQHF.

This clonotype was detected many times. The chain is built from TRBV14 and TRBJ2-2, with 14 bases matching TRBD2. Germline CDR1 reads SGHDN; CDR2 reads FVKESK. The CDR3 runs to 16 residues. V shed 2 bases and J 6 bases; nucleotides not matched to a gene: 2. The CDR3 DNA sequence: TGTGCCAGCAGCCAAATGGGACTAGCGGGAGCCGGGGAGCTGTTTTTT. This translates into CASSQMGLAGAGELFF. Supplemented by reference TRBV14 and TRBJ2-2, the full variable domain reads EAGVTQFPSHSVIEKGQTVTLRCDPISGHDNLYWYRRVMGKEIKFLLHFVKESKQDESGMPNNRFLAERTGGTYSTLKVQPAELEDSGVYFCASSQMGLAGAGELFFGEGSRLTVL.

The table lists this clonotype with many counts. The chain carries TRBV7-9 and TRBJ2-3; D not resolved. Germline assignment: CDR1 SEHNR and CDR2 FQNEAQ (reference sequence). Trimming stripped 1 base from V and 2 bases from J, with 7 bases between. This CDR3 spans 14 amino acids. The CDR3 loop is CASSLETTTDTQYF. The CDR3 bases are TGTGCCAGCAGCTTAGAGACGACCACAGATACGCAGTATTTT.

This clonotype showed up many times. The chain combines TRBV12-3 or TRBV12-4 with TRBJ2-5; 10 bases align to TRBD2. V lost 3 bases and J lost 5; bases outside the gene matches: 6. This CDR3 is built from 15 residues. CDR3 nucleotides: TGTGCCAGCAGTTTGCCTAGCGGGAGTGGTGAGACCCAGTACTTC. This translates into CASSLPSGSGETQYF.

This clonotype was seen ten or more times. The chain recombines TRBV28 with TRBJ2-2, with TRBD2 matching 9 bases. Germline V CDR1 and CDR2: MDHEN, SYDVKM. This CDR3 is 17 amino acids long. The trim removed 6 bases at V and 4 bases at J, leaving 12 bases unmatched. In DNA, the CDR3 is TGTGCCAGCAGCCCGCTGGCGCAACTAGCGGGCACCGGGGAGCTGTTTTTT. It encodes CASSPLAQLAGTGELFF.

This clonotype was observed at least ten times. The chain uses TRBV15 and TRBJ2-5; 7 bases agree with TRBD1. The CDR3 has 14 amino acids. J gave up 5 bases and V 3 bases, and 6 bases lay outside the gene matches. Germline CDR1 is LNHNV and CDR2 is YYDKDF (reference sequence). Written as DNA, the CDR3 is TGTGCCACCAGCAGTCGGACAGGACGGGAGACCCAGTACTTC. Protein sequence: CATSSRTGRETQYF.

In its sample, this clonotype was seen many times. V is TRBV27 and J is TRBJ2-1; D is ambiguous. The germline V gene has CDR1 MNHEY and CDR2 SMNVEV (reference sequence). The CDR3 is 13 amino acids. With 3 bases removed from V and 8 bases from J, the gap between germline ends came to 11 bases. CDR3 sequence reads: CASSFSPPDEQFF. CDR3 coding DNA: TGTGCCAGCAGTTTTAGCCCTCCGGATGAGCAGTTCTTC.

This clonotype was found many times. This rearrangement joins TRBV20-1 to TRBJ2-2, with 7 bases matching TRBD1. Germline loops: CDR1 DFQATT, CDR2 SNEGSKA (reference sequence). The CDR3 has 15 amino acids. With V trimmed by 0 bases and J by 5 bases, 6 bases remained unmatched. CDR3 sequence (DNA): TGCAGTGCTAGAGACGACAGGGTCTGGACCGGGGAGCTGTTTTTT. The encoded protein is CSARDDRVWTGELFF.

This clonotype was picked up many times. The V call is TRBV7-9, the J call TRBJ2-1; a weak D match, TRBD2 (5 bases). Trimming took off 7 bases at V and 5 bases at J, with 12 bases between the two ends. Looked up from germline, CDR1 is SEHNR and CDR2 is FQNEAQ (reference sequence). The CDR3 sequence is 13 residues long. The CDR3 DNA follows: TGTGCCAGCAACCCCGACGGGGACAATGAGCAGTTCTTC. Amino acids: CASNPDGDNEQFF.

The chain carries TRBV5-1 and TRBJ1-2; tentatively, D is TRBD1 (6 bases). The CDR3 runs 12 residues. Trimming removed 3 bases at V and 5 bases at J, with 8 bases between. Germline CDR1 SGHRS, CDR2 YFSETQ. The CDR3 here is CASSWDKYGYTF. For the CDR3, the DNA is TGCGCCAGCAGCTGGGACAAATATGGCTACACCTTC.

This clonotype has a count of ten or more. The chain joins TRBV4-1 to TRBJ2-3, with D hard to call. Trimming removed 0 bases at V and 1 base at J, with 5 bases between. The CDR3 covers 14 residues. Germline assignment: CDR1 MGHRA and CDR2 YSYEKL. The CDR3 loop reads CASSQDPRTDTQYF. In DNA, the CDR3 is TGCGCCAGCAGCCAAGACCCTCGCACAGATACGCAGTATTTT.

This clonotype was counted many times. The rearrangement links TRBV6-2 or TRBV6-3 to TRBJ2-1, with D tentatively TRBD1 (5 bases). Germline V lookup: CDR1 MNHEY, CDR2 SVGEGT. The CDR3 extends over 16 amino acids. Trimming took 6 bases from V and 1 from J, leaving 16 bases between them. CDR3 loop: CASRHPREGSYNEQFF. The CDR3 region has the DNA TGTGCCAGCAGACACCCCAGGGAAGGTTCCTACAATGAGCAGTTCTTC.

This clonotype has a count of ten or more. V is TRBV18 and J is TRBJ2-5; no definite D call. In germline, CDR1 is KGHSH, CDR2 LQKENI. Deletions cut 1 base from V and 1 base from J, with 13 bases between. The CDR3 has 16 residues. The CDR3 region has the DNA TGTGCCAGCTCACCACTGTTGATAGCTCGCCAAGAGACCCAGTACTTC. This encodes CASSPLLIARQETQYF.

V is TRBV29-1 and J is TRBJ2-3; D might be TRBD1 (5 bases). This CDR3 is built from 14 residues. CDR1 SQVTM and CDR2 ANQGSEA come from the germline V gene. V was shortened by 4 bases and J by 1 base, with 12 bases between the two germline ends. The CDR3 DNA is TGCAGCGTTGTCAGGCAGGGCGGCACAGATACGCAGTATTTT. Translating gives CSVVRQGGTDTQYF.

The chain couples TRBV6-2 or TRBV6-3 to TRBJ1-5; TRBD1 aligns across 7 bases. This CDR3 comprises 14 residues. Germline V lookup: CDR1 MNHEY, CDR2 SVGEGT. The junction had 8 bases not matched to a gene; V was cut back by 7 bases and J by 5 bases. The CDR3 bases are TGTGCCAGCAAAACGACAGGGCGGGATCAGCCCCAGCATTTT. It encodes CASKTTGRDQPQHF.

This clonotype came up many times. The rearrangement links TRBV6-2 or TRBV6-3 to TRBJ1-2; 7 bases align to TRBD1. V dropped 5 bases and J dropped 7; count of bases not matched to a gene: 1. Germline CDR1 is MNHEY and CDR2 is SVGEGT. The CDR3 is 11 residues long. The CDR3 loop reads CASSDRVGYTF. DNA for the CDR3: TGTGCCAGCAGTGACAGGGTTGGCTACACCTTC.

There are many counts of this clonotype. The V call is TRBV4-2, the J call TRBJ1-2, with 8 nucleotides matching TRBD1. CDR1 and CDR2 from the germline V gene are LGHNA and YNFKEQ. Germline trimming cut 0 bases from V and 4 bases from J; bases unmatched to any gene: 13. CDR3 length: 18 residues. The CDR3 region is CASSQDQQGVGQGYGYTF. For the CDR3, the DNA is TGTGCCAGCAGCCAAGATCAACAGGGGGTGGGGCAGGGCTATGGCTACACCTTC.

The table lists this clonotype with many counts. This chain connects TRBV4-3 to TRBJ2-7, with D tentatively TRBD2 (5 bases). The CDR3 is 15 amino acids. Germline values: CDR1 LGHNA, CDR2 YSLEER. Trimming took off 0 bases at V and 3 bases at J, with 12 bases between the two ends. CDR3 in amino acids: CASSQDRGQSYEQYF. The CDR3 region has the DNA TGCGCCAGCAGCCAAGATCGAGGGCAGAGCTACGAGCAGTACTTC.

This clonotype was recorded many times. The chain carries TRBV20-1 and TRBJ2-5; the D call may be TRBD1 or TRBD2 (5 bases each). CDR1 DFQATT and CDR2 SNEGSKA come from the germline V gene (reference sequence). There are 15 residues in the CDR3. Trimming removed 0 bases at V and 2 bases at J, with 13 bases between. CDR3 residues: CSARDVGRGQETQYF. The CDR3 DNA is TGCAGTGCTAGAGACGTGGGACGGGGACAAGAGACCCAGTACTTC.

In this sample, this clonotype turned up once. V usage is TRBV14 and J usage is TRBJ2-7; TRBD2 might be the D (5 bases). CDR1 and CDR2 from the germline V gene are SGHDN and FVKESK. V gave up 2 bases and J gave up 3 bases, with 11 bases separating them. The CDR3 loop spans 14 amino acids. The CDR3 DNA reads TGTGCCAGCAGCCAACTCGGGGTCGACTACGAGCAGTACTTC. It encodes CASSQLGVDYEQYF.